These T cell receptor beta chains were read from a single sample in a study of monozygotic twins with inflammatory bowel disease. TCRdb re-called the 5' RACE reads; every CDR3 protein appears as one record, without DNA. The sample includes 400,000 to 500,000 distinct CDR3 sequences. The sequencing sample was made of blood. The source of these receptors is a human donor with ulcerative colitis or Crohn's disease, or a healthy co-twin of an affected twin (not recorded which). Each CDR3 is given with its conserved first and last residue.

v_call,j_call,cdr3_aa
TRBV10-3,TRBJ2-3,CAISSARTDTQYF
TRBV5-1,TRBJ2-7,CASSLGTGVNSYEQYF
TRBV7-7,TRBJ2-5,CASSLVGQAQETQYF
TRBV2,TRBJ2-3,CASSLQGYGDTQYF
TRBV28,TRBJ2-2,CASRTGGVTGELFF
TRBV24-1,TRBJ2-3,CATGFGDTQYF
TRBV10-2,TRBJ1-3,CASSGQEGNTIYF
TRBV10-3,TRBJ2-2,CAISEGSSGTGELFF
TRBV2,TRBJ2-1,CASASGGRSYNEQFF
TRBV25-1,TRBJ2-5,CASSDWAVQETQYF
TRBV25-1,TRBJ1-1,CASSTRQSNGEAFF
TRBV6-5,TRBJ2-7,CASSSPFSYEQYF
TRBV29-1,TRBJ1-2,CSVSTTGGGGYTF
TRBV11-2,TRBJ2-3,CASSSPVAGADTQYF
TRBV18,TRBJ2-5,CASSPAGGRETQYF
TRBV4-3,TRBJ1-5,CASSQDMGHYYQPQHF
TRBV7-2,TRBJ2-7,CASSQGTSWTYEQYF
TRBV20-1,TRBJ2-1,CSIASGSSYNEQFF
TRBV6-2/TRBV6-3,TRBJ2-7,CASSYSWGEQYF
TRBV5-1,TRBJ2-7,CASSLLASGGGSYEQYF
TRBV5-6,TRBJ2-5,CASSFGTKTQYF
TRBV14,TRBJ2-7,CASSQDRGDRGAYEQYF
TRBV29-1,TRBJ1-3,CSVRLSGNTIYF
TRBV3-1,TRBJ1-5,CASSQNRGNQPQHF
TRBV5-1,TRBJ1-5,CASSLEGGYNQPQHF
TRBV5-1,TRBJ2-5,CASSFGGRETQYF
TRBV6-2/TRBV6-3,TRBJ2-1,CASRLAGVLNEQFF
TRBV4-1,TRBJ1-2,CASSQEAQEGANYGYTF
TRBV7-2,TRBJ1-1,CASSLGAKGTEAFF
TRBV20-1,TRBJ2-7,CSASGTGDYEQYF
TRBV29-1,TRBJ1-2,CSVAGTGGRGYTF
TRBV7-3,TRBJ2-1,CASSRQAGVGYNEQFF
TRBV24-1,TRBJ2-1,CATRDRVTHEQFF
TRBV20-1,TRBJ2-3,CSAPLTDTQYF
TRBV19,TRBJ1-1,CASSHRQGRNEAFF
TRBV29-1,TRBJ2-1,CSVTGQNNEQFF
TRBV27,TRBJ1-5,CASSSGGVAQPQHF